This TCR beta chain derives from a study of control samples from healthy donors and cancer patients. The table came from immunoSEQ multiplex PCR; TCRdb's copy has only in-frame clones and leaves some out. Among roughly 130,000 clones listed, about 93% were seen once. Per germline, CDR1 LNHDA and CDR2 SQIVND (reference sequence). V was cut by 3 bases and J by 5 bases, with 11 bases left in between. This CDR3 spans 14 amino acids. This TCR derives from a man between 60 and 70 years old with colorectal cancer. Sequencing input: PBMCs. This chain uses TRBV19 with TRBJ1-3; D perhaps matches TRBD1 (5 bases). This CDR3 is CASSMGQGRNTIYF. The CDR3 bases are TGTGCCAGTAGTATGGGGCAGGGAAGAAACACCATATATTTT.